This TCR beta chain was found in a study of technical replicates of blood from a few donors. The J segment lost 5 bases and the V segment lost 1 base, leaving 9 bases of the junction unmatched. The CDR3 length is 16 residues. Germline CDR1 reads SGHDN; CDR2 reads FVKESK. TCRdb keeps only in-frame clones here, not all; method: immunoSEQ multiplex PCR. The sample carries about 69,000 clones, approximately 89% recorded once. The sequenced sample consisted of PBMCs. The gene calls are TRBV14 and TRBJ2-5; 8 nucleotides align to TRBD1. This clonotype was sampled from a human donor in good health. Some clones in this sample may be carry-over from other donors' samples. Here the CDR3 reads CASSQGRTGFSETQYF. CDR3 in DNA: TGTGCCAGCAGCCAAGGGCGGACAGGGTTCTCTGAGACCCAGTACTTC.